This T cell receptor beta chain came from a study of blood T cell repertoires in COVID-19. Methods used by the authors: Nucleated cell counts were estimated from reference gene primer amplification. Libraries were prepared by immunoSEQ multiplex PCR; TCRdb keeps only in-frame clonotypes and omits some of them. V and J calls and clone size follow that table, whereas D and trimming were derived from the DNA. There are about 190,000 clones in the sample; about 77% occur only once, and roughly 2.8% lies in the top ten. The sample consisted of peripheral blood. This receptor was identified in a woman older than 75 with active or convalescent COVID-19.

The DNA of the CDR3 is TGTGCCAGCAGCTTAGGGCAGCGCCAAGAGACCCAGTACTTC. Translation: CASSLGQRQETQYF. V and J are TRBV11-1 and TRBJ2-5; no reliable D call. This CDR3 spans 14 amino acids. V lost 1 base and J lost 1, with 7 bases in between. Germline V lookup: CDR1 SGHAT, CDR2 FQDESV (reference sequence). Combining the CDR3 with reference TRBV11-1 and TRBJ2-5 gives the whole variable domain EAEVAQSPRYKITEKSQAVAFWCDPISGHATLYWYRQILGQGPELLVQFQDESVVDDSQLPKDRFSAERLKGVDSTLKIQPAELGDSAMYLCASSLGQRQETQYFGPGTRLLVL.